This TCR beta chain was identified in a study of shared clonotypes between healthy human individuals. Method: immunoSEQ multiplex PCR; TCRdb's copy keeps in-frame clones and lacks some. The profile covers over a million clones, with 75% to 80% appearing a single time and roughly 0.61% taken by the ten largest. Trimming took 4 bases from V and 7 from J, leaving 20 bases between them. The CDR3 spans 16 residues. The germline V gene encodes CDR1 SGHDT and CDR2 YYEEEE. Points from the study as a whole: Represented genetic and exposure-history diversity was restricted by having few donors.

In regard to this clone: What it recognizes is unknown. A read error may be the cause here, since a much bigger clone is one base away.

The sequence was collected from a young man in good health. Some clones in this sample may be carry-over from other donors' samples. The chain employs TRBV5-6 and TRBJ1-4; no firm D call. The sample comprised memory CD4+ T cells from PBMCs. The sample's subset: CD45RA-negative fraction. In DNA form, the CDR3 reads TGTGCCAGCAGCGCGACTTCAAGGTACCCTTCTGAAAAACTGTTTTTT. This codes for CASSATSRYPSEKLFF.